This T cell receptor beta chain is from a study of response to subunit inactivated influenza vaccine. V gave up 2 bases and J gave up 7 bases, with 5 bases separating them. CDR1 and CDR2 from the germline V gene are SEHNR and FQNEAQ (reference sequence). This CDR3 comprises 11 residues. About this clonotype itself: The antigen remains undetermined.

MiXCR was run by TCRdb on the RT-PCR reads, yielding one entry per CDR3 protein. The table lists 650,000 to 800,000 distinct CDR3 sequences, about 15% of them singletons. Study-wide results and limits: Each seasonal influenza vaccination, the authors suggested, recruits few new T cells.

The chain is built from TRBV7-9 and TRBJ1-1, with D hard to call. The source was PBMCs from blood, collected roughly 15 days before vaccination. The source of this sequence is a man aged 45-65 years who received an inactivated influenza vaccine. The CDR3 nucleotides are TGTGCCAGCAGCTTAACAATTGAAGCTTTCTTT. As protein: CASSLTIEAFF.